The T cell receptor beta chain under discussion was sequenced for a study of Graves' ophthalmopathy and Graves' hyperthyroidism. Study-wide results and limits: Between ophthalmopathy and stable hyperthyroidism, a 13-signature model drew a separation with 87.88% sensitivity and around 80% specificity.

The V end was cut by 5 bases, the J end by 7 bases, with 8 bases between. CDR1 and CDR2 from the germline V gene are SGHVS and FQNEAQ. The CDR3 is 11 residues long. RNA served as the template for amplifying TCR beta CDR3 regions. The first round was an RT-PCR with HTBI primers, and the second round was a multiplex PCR. TCRdb recomputed calls from the multiplex PCR reads with MiXCR, one row per CDR3 protein. This repertoire shows almost 400,000 distinct CDR3 sequences, about a sixth found once; its top ten account for around 1.5%. This clonotype was recorded many times. Its antigen is undetermined. This sequence joins TRBV7-8 and TRBJ1-1; D not resolved. Input material: peripheral blood. The clonotype was recovered from a woman under 30 with Graves' ophthalmopathy. CDR3 loop: CASSPGVEAFF. DNA for the CDR3: TGTGCCAGCAGCCCCGGGGTTGAAGCTTTCTTT.